The T cell receptor (beta chain) under discussion was sequenced for a study of T cell repertoires in cytomegalovirus infection (dated by TCRdb to about 2019). Background on the whole study: The HLA type of each donor mattered for the analysis, because public TCR beta signatures pointed to carriage of CMV infection along with the matching HLA type.

Ends trimmed: V by 4 bases, J by 0 bases; bases unmatched to a gene: 16. The cysteine opens and the phenylalanine closes a CDR3 of 20 amino acids. This entry keeps only the CDR3 DNA: 60 bases, framed from base 1. The instrument was an Illumina HiSeq 1500. TCRdb itself trimmed the public reads at Q25 with fastp, ran MiXCR and retained productive beta chains. For every CDR3 protein sequence, its rows merge into one entry that carries the most common genes and DNA. The sample includes 290,000 or so distinct CDR3 sequences, with roughly 25% observed a single time. The top ten hold around 14% of the sample. What the research found in general, with its limitations: In both this cohort and an independent approximately 400-donor cohort, the cumulative frequency of public TCR beta family members distinguished carriers of CMV infection plus the relevant HLA type. In the ex vivo response, HLA-C-restricted CMV-specific TCR beta clonotypes were dominant, and in two of eight donors the single most frequent clonotype came from this HLA-C-restricted group.

Many counts were recorded for this clonotype. Its recognized antigen is unknown. Base-call qualities are not available, and no considerably larger clone is one nucleotide away. The sequence was obtained from a human donor in good health (CMV status not recorded). Some clones in this sample may be carry-over from other donors' samples. This receptor chain uses TRBV12-3 or TRBV12-4 and TRBJ2-2; 8 central bases correspond to TRBD1. The sequencing input was PBMCs. The nucleotides are TGTGCCAGCAGTTCCGATATCATCGGGACAGGTACTTCGAACACCGGGGAGCTGTTTTTT. It translates as CASSSDIIGTGTSNTGELFF.